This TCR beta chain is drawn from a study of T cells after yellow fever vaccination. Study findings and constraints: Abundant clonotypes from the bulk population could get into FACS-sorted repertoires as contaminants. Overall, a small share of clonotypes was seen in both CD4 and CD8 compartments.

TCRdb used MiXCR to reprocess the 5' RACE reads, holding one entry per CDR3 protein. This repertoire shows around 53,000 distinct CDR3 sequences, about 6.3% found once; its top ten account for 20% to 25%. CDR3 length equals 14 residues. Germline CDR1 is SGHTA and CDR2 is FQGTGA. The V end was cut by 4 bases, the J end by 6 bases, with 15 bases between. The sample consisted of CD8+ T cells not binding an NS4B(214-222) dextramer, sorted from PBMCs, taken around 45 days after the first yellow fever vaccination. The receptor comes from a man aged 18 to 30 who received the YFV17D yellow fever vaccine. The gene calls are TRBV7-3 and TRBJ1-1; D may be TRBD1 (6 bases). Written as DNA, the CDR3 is TGTGCCAGCAGCTCACATGCAGGGGTGCCTGAAGCTTTCTTT. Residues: CASSSHAGVPEAFF. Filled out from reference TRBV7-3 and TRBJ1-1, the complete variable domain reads GAGVSQTPSNKVTEKGKYVELRCDPISGHTALYWYRQSLGQGPEFLIYFQGTGAADDSGLPNDRFFAVRPEGSVSTLKIQRTERGDSAVYLCASSSHAGVPEAFFGQGTRLTVV.